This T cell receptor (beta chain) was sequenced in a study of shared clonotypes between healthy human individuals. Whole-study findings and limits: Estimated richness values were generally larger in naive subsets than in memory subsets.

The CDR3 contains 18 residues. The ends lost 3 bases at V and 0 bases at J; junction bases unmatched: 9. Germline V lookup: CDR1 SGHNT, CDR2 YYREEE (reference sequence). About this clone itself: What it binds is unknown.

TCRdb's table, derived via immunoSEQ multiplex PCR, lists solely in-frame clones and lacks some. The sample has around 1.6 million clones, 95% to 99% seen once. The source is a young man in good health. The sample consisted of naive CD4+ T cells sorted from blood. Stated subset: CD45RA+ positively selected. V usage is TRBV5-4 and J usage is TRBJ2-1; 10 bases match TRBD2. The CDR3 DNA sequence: TGTGCCAGCAGCTCAAGGACTAGCGGACCATTCTCCTACAATGAGCAGTTCTTC. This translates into CASSSRTSGPFSYNEQFF.